A selection of T cell receptor beta chains follows, all from one sample in a study of T cell changes during pregnancy in multiple sclerosis. This table comes from immunoSEQ multiplex PCR, and its TCRdb copy is limited to in-frame clones, with some not included. The data contain around 70,000 clones, roughly 92% of them singletons. The sample was peripheral blood, taken in the second trimester of pregnancy. The source is a female donor in good health, enrolled as a control in a pregnancy study. The CDR3 runs from the conserved cysteine through the conserved F or W. The order of the fields is D gene, J gene, V gene, clone size, CDR3 protein, CDR3 DNA. A D gene is named only where the DNA matches it firmly. The size entry is marked missing in some rows and otherwise reads once, few, many or a size class.

d_gene: -; j_gene: TRBJ1-2; v_gene: TRBV7-3; abundance: -; CDR3aa: CASSLFQGENYGYTF; CDR3nt: TGTGCCAGCAGCTTATTTCAGGGTGAGAACTATGGCTACACCTTC
d_gene: -; j_gene: TRBJ1-2; v_gene: TRBV15; abundance: -; CDR3aa: CATSRDRQAGYTF; CDR3nt: TGTGCCACCAGCAGAGATCGACAGGCAGGCTACACCTTC
d_gene: TRBD1; j_gene: TRBJ1-2; v_gene: TRBV13; abundance: -; CDR3aa: CASSSHRGFAYGYTF; CDR3nt: TGTGCCAGCAGCTCACACAGGGGATTTGCGTATGGCTACACCTTC
d_gene: -; j_gene: TRBJ1-2; v_gene: TRBV15; abundance: -; CDR3aa: CATSRDRGTGYTF; CDR3nt: TGTGCCACCAGCAGAGACAGGGGAACTGGCTACACCTTC
d_gene: -; j_gene: TRBJ2-5; v_gene: TRBV2; abundance: -; CDR3aa: CASSTGETEYF; CDR3nt: TGTGCCAGCAGCACCGGGGAGACGGAGTACTTC
d_gene: TRBD2; j_gene: TRBJ2-3; v_gene: TRBV30; abundance: -; CDR3aa: CACTGTTSDTQYF; CDR3nt: TGTGCCTGTACCGGGACTACCTCAGATACGCAGTATTTT
d_gene: -; j_gene: TRBJ1-2; v_gene: TRBV19; abundance: once; CDR3aa: CASSSGGRASYGYTF; CDR3nt: TGTGCCAGTAGTAGTGGGGGCAGAGCTTCCTATGGCTACACCTTC
d_gene: -; j_gene: TRBJ2-1; v_gene: TRBV29-1; abundance: -; CDR3aa: CSVTGRGYNEQFF; CDR3nt: TGCAGCGTTACGGGTCGGGGATACAATGAGCAGTTCTTC
d_gene: -; j_gene: TRBJ2-7; v_gene: TRBV6-5; abundance: -; CDR3aa: CASTRTGTSYEQYF; CDR3nt: TGTGCCAGCACCCGCACAGGGACCTCCTACGAGCAGTACTTC
d_gene: -; j_gene: TRBJ1-5; v_gene: TRBV11-2; abundance: -; CDR3aa: CASSRNNRRQPQHF; CDR3nt: TGTGCCAGCAGCCGGAATAACCGCAGGCAGCCCCAGCATTTT
d_gene: -; j_gene: TRBJ1-1; v_gene: TRBV28; abundance: -; CDR3aa: CASSFPGAEAFF; CDR3nt: TGTGCCAGCAGTTTCCCAGGGGCTGAAGCTTTCTTT
d_gene: -; j_gene: TRBJ1-3; v_gene: TRBV5-6; abundance: -; CDR3aa: CASSLAYIGVANSGNTIYF; CDR3nt: TGTGCCAGCAGCTTGGCCTATATAGGGGTCGCTAACTCTGGAAACACCATATATTTT
d_gene: -; j_gene: TRBJ2-7; v_gene: TRBV4-2; abundance: once; CDR3aa: CASSQDQLGGTEQYF; CDR3nt: TGTGCCAGCAGCCAAGATCAACTCGGAGGAACCGAGCAGTACTTC
d_gene: -; j_gene: TRBJ2-1; v_gene: TRBV7-2; abundance: -; CDR3aa: CASSAQDNEQFF; CDR3nt: TGTGCCAGCAGCGCCCAGGACAATGAGCAGTTCTTC
d_gene: -; j_gene: TRBJ2-3; v_gene: TRBV9; abundance: -; CDR3aa: CASSPHGGGGSDTQYF; CDR3nt: TGTGCCAGCAGCCCCCACGGGGGCGGGGGTTCAGATACGCAGTATTTT
d_gene: TRBD2; j_gene: TRBJ2-1; v_gene: TRBV7-9; abundance: medium-sized; CDR3aa: CASKEAGVANEQFF; CDR3nt: TGTGCCAGCAAAGAGGCGGGGGTAGCAAATGAGCAGTTCTTC
d_gene: TRBD2; j_gene: TRBJ2-7; v_gene: TRBV30; abundance: -; CDR3aa: CAWKGLDTYEQYF; CDR3nt: TGTGCCTGGAAAGGACTAGATACCTACGAGCAGTACTTC
d_gene: TRBD1; j_gene: TRBJ2-3; v_gene: TRBV11-3; abundance: -; CDR3aa: CASSTWDRGDTDTQYF; CDR3nt: TGTGCCAGCAGCACCTGGGACAGGGGAGACACAGATACGCAGTATTTT
d_gene: -; j_gene: TRBJ2-1; v_gene: TRBV6-5; abundance: -; CDR3aa: CASRRYSYNEQFF; CDR3nt: TGTGCCAGCAGGCGTTACTCCTACAATGAGCAGTTCTTC
d_gene: -; j_gene: TRBJ2-3; v_gene: TRBV4-2; abundance: -; CDR3aa: CASSRERVGTDTQYF; CDR3nt: TGTGCCAGCAGCCGCGAGCGGGTTGGCACAGATACGCAGTATTTT
d_gene: -; j_gene: TRBJ2-7; v_gene: TRBV4-3; abundance: -; CDR3aa: CASSQEREGYEQYF; CDR3nt: TGCGCCAGCAGCCAGGAGAGAGAGGGTTACGAGCAGTACTTC
d_gene: -; j_gene: TRBJ2-2; v_gene: TRBV19; abundance: few; CDR3aa: CASNQGLGTGELFF; CDR3nt: TGTGCCAGTAATCAGGGCCTGGGCACCGGGGAGCTGTTTTTT